This record looks at one TCR beta chain sequence and its context. The data are from a study of blood T cell repertoires in COVID-19. V was trimmed by 2 bases and J by 2 bases, leaving 11 bases between them. The germline V gene has CDR1 SGHVS and CDR2 FNYEAQ. The CDR3 covers 15 residues. Some clones are missing from TCRdb's copy, which holds only in-frame ones; the method was immunoSEQ multiplex PCR. The table lists more than 140,000 clones, about four fifths of them singletons. The chain recombines TRBV7-6 with TRBJ2-3; D is perhaps TRBD2 (5 bases). This sequence was found in a human donor in a cohort sampled during active COVID-19. The sequencing sample was made of peripheral blood. Here the CDR3 DNA reads TGTGCCAGCAGCTTATTCCCTAGCCTCACAGATACGCAGTATTTT. This translates into CASSLFPSLTDTQYF.